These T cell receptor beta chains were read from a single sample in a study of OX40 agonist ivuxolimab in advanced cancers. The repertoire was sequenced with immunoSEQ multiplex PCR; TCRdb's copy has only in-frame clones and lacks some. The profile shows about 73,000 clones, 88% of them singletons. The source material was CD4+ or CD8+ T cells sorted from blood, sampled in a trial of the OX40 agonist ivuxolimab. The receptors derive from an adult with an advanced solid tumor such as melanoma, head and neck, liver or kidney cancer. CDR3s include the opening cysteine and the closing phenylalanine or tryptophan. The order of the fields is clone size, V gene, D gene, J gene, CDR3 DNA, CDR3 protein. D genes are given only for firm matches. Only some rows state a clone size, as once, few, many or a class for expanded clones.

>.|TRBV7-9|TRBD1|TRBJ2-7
TGTGCCAGCAGCCCCCAGACAGGGGTCGAGCAGTACTTC
CASSPQTGVEQYF
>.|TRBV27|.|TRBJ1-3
TGTGCCAGCAGAAAAACAGGGGGAAACACCATATATTTT
CASRKTGGNTIYF
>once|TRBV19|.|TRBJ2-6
TGTGCCAGTAGTATAGGTTTCTCTGGGGCCAACGTCCTGACTTTC
CASSIGFSGANVLTF
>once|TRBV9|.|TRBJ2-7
TGTGCCAGCAGCGCCTCGGACTTCGATACCTACGAGCAGTACTTC
CASSASDFDTYEQYF
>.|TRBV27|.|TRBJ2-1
TGTGCCAGCAGTAAGGGCCTAGCGTACAATGAGCAGTTCTTC
CASSKGLAYNEQFF
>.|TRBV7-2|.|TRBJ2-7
TGTGCCAGCAGCCCCCGACGGAAAGAGCAGTACTTC
CASSPRRKEQYF
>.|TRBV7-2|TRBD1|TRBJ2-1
TGTGCCAGCAGCTTGACAGGGGGTTCGGTCAATGAGCAGTTCTTC
CASSLTGGSVNEQFF
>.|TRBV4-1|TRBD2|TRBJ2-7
TGCGCCAGCAGCCAGGCTACTAGCGGGCCGCTATACGAGCAGTACTTC
CASSQATSGPLYEQYF
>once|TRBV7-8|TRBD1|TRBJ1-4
TGTGCCAGCAGCTTGGGCAGGGGGCTGGCAACTAATGAAAAACTGTTTTTT
CASSLGRGLATNEKLFF
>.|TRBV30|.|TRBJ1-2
TGTGCCTGGAGTGTACAGACCTATGGCTACACCTTC
CAWSVQTYGYTF
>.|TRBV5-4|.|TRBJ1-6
TGTGCCAGCAGCTTGGACTCCTATAATTCACCCCTCCACTTT
CASSLDSYNSPLHF
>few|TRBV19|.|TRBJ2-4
TGTGCCTCAAAAGACAGCGCCTTAGCCAAAAACATTCAGTACTTC
CASKDSALAKNIQYF
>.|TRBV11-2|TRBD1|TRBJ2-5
TGTGCCAGCAGCCACCCTCGTACAGGGGGAGAGACCCAGTACTTC
CASSHPRTGGETQYF
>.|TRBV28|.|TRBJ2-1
TGTGCCAGCAGTTCGCAGGGGTACTCCTACAATGAGCAGTTCTTC
CASSSQGYSYNEQFF
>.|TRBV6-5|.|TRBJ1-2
TGTGCCAGCGGGCTCTATGGCTACACCTTC
CASGLYGYTF
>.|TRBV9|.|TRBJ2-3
TGTGCCAGCAGCGTAGCTTTGGAGTCAGATACGCAGTATTTT
CASSVALESDTQYF
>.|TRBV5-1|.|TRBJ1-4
TGCGCCAGCCGCCGAACCGGGACCGACGAAAAACTGTTTTTT
CASRRTGTDEKLFF
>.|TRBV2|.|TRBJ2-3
TGTGCCAGCAGTGAAGCAGGCCCTAGGGGAAATACGCAGTATTTT
CASSEAGPRGNTQYF
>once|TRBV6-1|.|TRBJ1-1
TGTGCCAGCAGAGTGGACCGAGCGAACACTGAAGCTTTCTTT
CASRVDRANTEAFF
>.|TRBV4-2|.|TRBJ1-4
TGTGCCAGCAGCCAAGGGGCCCAAACTAATGAAAAACTGTTTTTT
CASSQGAQTNEKLFF
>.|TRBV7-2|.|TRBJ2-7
TGTGCCAGCAGCTTAGGGGCTGGATGGGTCTCCTACGAGCAGTACTTC
CASSLGAGWVSYEQYF
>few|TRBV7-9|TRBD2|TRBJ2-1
TGTGCCAGCAGCTCCCGGACTAGCGGGAGAGGGGATGAGCAGTTCTTC
CASSSRTSGRGDEQFF
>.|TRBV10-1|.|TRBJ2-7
TGCGCCAGCAGTGAGTCTTCAGGGAGTGCCTACGAGCAGTACTTC
CASSESSGSAYEQYF
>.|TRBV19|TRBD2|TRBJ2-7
TGTGCCAGTAGCGGACTAGCGCTCTCCTACGAGCAGTACTTC
CASSGLALSYEQYF
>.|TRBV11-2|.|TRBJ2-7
TGTGCCAGCAGCTTAGGGCGGTGGGACGAGCAGTACTTC
CASSLGRWDEQYF
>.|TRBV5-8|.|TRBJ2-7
TGTGCCAGCAGCCCAAGGGGGGAGCAGTATTTC
CASSPRGEQYF
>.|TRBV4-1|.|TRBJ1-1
TGCGCCAGCAGCCTCGGACTGGCCCGGGACACTGAAGCTTTCTTT
CASSLGLARDTEAFF
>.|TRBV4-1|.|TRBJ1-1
TGCGCCAGCAGCCAAGATAGGCAATTAAACACTGAAGCTTTCTTT
CASSQDRQLNTEAFF
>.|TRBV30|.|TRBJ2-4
TGTGCCTGGAGCGGACTAGCCAAAAACATTCAGTACTTC
CAWSGLAKNIQYF
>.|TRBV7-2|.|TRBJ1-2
TGTGCCAGCAGCTTAGCTTCAGGAGCTAACTATGGCTACACCTTC
CASSLASGANYGYTF
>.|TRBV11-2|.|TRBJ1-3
TGTGCCAGCAGCTTAAGCAGATGGGACACCATATATTTT
CASSLSRWDTIYF
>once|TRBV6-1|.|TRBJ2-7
TGTGCCAGCAGTGCAGAGCGATACGAGCAGTACTTC
CASSAERYEQYF
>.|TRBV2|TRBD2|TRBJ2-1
TGTGCCAGCAGTGAGAGTAGCGGGGGCTTCTACAATGAGCAGTTCTTC
CASSESSGGFYNEQFF
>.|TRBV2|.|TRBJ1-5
TGTGCCAGCAGTGGCCCTTATAGCAATCAGCCCCAGCATTTT
CASSGPYSNQPQHF
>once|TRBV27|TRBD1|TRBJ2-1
TGTGCCAGCAGTTTTAGAAGGGGGCGCGGCAATGAGCAGTTCTTC
CASSFRRGRGNEQFF
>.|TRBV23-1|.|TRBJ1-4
TGCGCCAGCAGTCTGCAACGGACGGAAATTAGGGAAAAACTGTTTTTT
CASSLQRTEIREKLFF
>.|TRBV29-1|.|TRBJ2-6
TGCAGCGTGAAACAGGGAGCTGGGGCCAACGTCCTGACTTTC
CSVKQGAGANVLTF
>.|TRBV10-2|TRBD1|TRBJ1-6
TGCGCCAGCGTACAGGGACAGGTGGCCTCACCCCTCCACTTT
CASVQGQVASPLHF
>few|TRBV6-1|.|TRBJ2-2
TGTGCCAGCAGTGAAGCCGCAGTCGCAGGGAACACCGGGGAGCTGTTTTTT
CASSEAAVAGNTGELFF
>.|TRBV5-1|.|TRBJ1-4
TGCGCCAGCAGCGCAGACTCAACTAATGAAAAACTGTTTTTT
CASSADSTNEKLFF
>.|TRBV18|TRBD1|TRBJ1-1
TGTGCCAGCTCAGCGTCTCCGGGACAGGGGACTGAAGCTTTCTTT
CASSASPGQGTEAFF
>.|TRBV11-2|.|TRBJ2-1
TGTGCCAGCAGCCGAACTAGGACGATTGAGCAGTTCTTC
CASSRTRTIEQFF
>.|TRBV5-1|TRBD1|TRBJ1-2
TGCGCCAGCAGCCGGGACAGCAATGGCTACACCTTC
CASSRDSNGYTF
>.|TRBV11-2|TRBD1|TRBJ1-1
TGTGCCAGCAGCGGGCCGGGACAGGGCCTGAACACTGAAGCTTTCTTT
CASSGPGQGLNTEAFF
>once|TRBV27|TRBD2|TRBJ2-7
TGTGCCAGCAGTTTTCGGATCGGGACTAGCGGTTACGAGCAGTACTTC
CASSFRIGTSGYEQYF
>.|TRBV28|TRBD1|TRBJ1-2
TGTGCCAGCAGTTCCTACGGACAGGGGATCGGTGGCTACACCTTC
CASSSYGQGIGGYTF